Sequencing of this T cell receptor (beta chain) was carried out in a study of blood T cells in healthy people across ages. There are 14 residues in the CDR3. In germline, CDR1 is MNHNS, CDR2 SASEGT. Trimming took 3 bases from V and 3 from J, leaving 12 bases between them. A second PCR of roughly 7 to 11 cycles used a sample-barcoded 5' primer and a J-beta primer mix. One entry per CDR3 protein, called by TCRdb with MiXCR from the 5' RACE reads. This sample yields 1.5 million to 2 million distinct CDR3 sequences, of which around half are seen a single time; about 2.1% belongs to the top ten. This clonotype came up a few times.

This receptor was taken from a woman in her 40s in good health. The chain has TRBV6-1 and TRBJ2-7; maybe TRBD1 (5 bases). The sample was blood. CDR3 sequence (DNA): TGTGCCAGCAGTGATTCAGGGCTCCACTACGAGCAGTACTTC. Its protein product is CASSDSGLHYEQYF.